This TCR beta chain was recorded in a study of cytomegalovirus exposure and HLA in healthy donors. Study-wide findings and caveats: Researchers had no immune exposure information except CMV serostatus available. The productive fraction for most TCR beta V segments was about 87% or about 30% in an earlier analysis. The authors listed approximately 160 TCR beta chains as cytomegalovirus-associated.

In the PCR, 60 Vbeta and 13 Jbeta primers were used. Using immunoSEQ multiplex PCR, the repertoire was profiled, and TCRdb retains in-frame clones only, with some absent. The table records 85,000 to 120,000 clones, about two thirds of them present only once. On this clone: Its target is unknown.

CDR1 and CDR2 from the germline V gene are SNHLY and FYNNEI. This CDR3 spans 14 amino acids. V lost 4 bases to trimming and J lost 0 bases, with 9 bases between them. The sequenced sample was PBMCs. The sequence was obtained from a boy younger than 18 in good health and CMV-seronegative. This chain connects TRBV2 to TRBJ1-1, with D hard to call. The CDR3 here is CASSVRGVNTEAFF. Here the CDR3 DNA reads TGTGCCAGCAGTGTCAGAGGAGTGAACACTGAAGCTTTCTTT.